Listed here are 4 T cell receptor beta chains from one sample, sequenced in a study of OX40 agonist ivuxolimab in advanced cancers. Only in-frame clones appear in the TCRdb table, and some are missing; sequencing was by immunoSEQ multiplex PCR. The top ten clones hold about 0.37% of a sample with 65,000 to 70,000 clones, roughly 84% of them seen once. The material was CD4+ or CD8+ T cells sorted from blood, obtained in a trial of the OX40 agonist ivuxolimab. The receptors stem from an adult with an advanced solid tumor such as melanoma, head and neck, liver or kidney cancer.

The rearrangement links TRBV29-1 to TRBJ1-1; no clear D gene. The ends were cut back, 7 bases at V and 3 bases at J, with 18 bases in the middle. The CDR3 runs 14 residues. CDR1 is SQVTM, CDR2 ANQGSEA, per germline. As DNA, the CDR3 is TGCAGCGGCCGACGAGGTGGGTTGGACACTGAAGCTTTCTTT. Its translation: CSGRRGGLDTEAFF.

In this sample, this clone turned up a few times. The V and J genes are TRBV19 and TRBJ1-4, with TRBD1 as a possible D gene (6 bases). The V and J ends lost 7 bases and 8 bases respectively, with 14 bases between them. CDR3 length: 13 amino acids. Germline CDR1 and CDR2: LNHDA and SQIVND (reference sequence). The CDR3 sequence is CASTGRGFEKLFF. CDR3 DNA sequence: TGTGCCAGTACGGGCAGGGGATTCGAAAAACTGTTTTTT. The whole variable domain, remainder taken from reference TRBV19 and TRBJ1-4, is DGGITQSPKYLFRKEGQNVTLSCEQNLNHDAMYWYRQDPGQGLRLIYYSQIVNDFQKGDIAEGYSVSREKKESFPLTVTSAQKNPTAFYLCASTGRGFEKLFFGSGTQLSVL.

The rearrangement joins TRBV6-5 to TRBJ1-6; D is unclear. Germline CDR1 reads MNHEY; CDR2 reads SVGAGI. Trimming removed 4 bases at V and 7 bases at J, with 17 bases between. The CDR3 covers 16 residues. In DNA, the CDR3 is TGTGCCAGCAGTTTGGCCCCGGTCGCTCCCAATTCACCCCTCCACTTT. Residues: CASSLAPVAPNSPLHF.

V gene TRBV7-3 combines with J gene TRBJ2-1; TRBD1 matches at 7 bases. The CDR3 has 15 amino acids. V lost 5 bases to trimming and J lost 1 base; unmatched junction nucleotides: 5. Germline V lookup: CDR1 SGHTA, CDR2 FQGTGA. The CDR3 bases are TGTGCCAGCAGCCGGGACAGTATGTCCTACAATGAGCAGTTCTTC. This encodes CASSRDSMSYNEQFF.